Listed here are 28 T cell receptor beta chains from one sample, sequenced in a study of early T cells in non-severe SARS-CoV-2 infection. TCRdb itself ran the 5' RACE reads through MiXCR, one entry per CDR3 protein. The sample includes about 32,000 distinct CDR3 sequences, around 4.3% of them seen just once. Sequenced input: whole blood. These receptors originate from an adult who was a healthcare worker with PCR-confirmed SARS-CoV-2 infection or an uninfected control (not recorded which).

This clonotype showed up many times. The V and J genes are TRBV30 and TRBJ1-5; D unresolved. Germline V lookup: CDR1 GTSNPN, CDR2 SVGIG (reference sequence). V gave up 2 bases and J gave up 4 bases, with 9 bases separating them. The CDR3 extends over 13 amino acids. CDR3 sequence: CAWSLTYNQPQHF. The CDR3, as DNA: TGTGCCTGGAGTTTGACATATAATCAGCCCCAGCATTTT.

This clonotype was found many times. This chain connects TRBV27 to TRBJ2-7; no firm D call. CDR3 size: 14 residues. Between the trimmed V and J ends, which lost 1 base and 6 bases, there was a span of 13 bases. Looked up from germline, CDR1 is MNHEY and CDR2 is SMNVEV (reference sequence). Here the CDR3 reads CASSLWVVSSEQYF. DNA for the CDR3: TGTGCCAGCAGTTTATGGGTGGTCTCGTCCGAGCAGTACTTC.

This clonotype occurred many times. CDR3 sequence: CASSLFTEAFF. The CDR3 nucleotides read TGTGCCAGCAGCTTATTCACTGAAGCTTTCTTT. The chain carries TRBV5-6 and TRBJ1-1; the D is unclear. V lost 2 bases and J lost 4, with 3 bases in between. The germline V gene has CDR1 SGHDT and CDR2 YYEEEE. This CDR3 contains 11 residues.

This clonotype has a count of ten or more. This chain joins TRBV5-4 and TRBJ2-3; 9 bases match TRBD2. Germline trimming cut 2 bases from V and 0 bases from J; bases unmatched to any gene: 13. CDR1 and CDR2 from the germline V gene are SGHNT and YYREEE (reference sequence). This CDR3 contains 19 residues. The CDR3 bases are TGTGCCAGCAGCTTTTCTAGCGGGGTCGGAATACTCAGCACAGATACGCAGTATTTT. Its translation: CASSFSSGVGILSTDTQYF.

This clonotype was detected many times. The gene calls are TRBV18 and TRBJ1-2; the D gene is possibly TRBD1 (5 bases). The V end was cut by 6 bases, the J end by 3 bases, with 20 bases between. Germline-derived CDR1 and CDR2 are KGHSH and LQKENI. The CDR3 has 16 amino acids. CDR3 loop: CASSYSGAYDYYGYTF. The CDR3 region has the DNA TGTGCCAGCTCGTATTCCGGGGCATACGACTACTATGGCTACACCTTC.

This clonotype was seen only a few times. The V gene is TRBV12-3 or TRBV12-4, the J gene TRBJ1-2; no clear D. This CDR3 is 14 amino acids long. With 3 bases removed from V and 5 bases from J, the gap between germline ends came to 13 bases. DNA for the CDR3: TGTGCCAGCAGTTTGGGCATAAACTGGTATGGCTACACCTTC. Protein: CASSLGINWYGYTF.

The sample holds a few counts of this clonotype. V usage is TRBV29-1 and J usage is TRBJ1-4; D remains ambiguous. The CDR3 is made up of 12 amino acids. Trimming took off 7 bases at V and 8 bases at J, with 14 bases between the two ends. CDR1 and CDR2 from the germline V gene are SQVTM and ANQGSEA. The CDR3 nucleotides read TGCAGCGCCACCACGTATGTCGAAAAACTGTTTTTT. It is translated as CSATTYVEKLFF.

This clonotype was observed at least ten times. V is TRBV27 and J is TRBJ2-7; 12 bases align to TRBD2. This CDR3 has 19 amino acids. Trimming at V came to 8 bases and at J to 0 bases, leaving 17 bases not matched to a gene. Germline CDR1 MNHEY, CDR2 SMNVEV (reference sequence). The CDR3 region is CASRPHHGLAGRPSYEQYF. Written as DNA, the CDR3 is TGTGCCAGCCGACCTCACCACGGACTAGCGGGACGCCCCTCCTACGAGCAGTACTTC.

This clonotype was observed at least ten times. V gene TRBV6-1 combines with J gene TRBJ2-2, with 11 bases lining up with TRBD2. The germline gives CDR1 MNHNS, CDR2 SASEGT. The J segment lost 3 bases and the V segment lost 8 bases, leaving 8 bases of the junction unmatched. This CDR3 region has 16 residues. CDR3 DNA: TGTGCCAGCCCCCCCCCGGGACTAGCGGACACCGGGGAGCTGTTTTTT. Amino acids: CASPPPGLADTGELFF.

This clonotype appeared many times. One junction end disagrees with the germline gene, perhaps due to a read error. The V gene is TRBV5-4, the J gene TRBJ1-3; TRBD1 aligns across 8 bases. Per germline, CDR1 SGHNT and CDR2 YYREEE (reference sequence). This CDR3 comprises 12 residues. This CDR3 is CASSSNGRDRLF. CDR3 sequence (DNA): TGTGCCAGCAGCTCCAATGGCCGGGACAGGCTTTTT. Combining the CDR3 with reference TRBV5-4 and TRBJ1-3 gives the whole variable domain ETGVTQSPTHLIKTRGQQVTLRCSSQSGHNTVSWYQQALGQGPQFIFQYYREEENGRGNFPPRFSGLQFPNYSSELNVNALELDDSALYLCASSSNGRDRLFGEGSWLTVV.

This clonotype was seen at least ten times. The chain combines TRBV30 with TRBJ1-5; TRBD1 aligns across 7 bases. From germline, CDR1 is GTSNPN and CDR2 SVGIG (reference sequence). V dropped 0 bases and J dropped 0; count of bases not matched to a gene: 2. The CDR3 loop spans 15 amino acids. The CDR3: CAWSVGQNSNQPQHF. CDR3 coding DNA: TGTGCCTGGAGTGTGGGACAGAATAGCAATCAGCCCCAGCATTTT.

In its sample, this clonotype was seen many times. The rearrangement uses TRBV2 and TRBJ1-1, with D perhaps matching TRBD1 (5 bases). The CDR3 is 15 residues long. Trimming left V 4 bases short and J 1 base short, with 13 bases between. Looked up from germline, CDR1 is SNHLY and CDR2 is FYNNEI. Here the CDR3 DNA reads TGTGCCAGCAGTGTAGGCGGGGGTAGGAACACTGAAGCTTTCTTT. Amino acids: CASSVGGGRNTEAFF.

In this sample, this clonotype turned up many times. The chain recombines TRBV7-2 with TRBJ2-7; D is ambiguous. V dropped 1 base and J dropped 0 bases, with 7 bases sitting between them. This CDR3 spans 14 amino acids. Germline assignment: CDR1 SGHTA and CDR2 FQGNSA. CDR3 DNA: TGTGCCAGCAGCTTAGATGTGGGCTCCTACGAGCAGTACTTC. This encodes CASSLDVGSYEQYF. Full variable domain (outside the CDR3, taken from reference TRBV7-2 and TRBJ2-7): GAGVSQSPSNKVTEKGKDVELRCDPISGHTALYWYRQSLGQGLEFLIYFQGNSAPDKSGLPSDRFSAERTGGSVSTLTIQRTQQEDSAVYLCASSLDVGSYEQYFGPGTRLTVT.

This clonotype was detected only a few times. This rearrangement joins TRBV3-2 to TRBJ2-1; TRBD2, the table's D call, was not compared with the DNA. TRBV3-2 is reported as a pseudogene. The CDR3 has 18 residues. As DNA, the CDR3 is TGTGCCAGCAGCCAACGTCCGGGACTAGCGGGGGGGGTCGATGAGCAGTTCTTC. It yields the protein CASSQRPGLAGGVDEQFF.

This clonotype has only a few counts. The chain's CDR3 is CASSAAPRPYEQYF. The CDR3, as DNA: TGTGCCAGCAGTGCCGCACCCCGCCCCTACGAGCAGTACTTC. This chain connects TRBV25-1 to TRBJ2-7; D not certain. The CDR3 is made up of 14 amino acids. Between the trimmed V and J ends, which lost 4 bases and 2 bases, there was a span of 12 bases. Germline V gene sequence: CDR1 MGHDK, CDR2 SYGVNS.

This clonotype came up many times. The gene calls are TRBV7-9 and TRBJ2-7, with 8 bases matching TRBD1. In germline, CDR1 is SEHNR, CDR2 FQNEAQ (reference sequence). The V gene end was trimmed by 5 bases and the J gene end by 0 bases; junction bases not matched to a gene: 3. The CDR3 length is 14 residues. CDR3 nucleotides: TGTGCCAGCAGCGTGGACAGGGCCTCCTACGAGCAGTACTTC. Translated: CASSVDRASYEQYF. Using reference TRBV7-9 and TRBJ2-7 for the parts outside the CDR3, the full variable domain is DTGVSQNPRHKITKRGQNVTFRCDPISEHNRLYWYRQTLGQGPEFLTYFQNEAQLEKSRLLSDRFSAERPKGSFSTLEIQRTEQGDSAMYLCASSVDRASYEQYFGPGTRLTVT.

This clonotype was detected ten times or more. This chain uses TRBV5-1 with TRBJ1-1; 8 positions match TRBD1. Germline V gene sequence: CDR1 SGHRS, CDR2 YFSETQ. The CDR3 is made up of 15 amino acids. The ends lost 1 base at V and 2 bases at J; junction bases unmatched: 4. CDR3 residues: CASSLRDRLNTEAFF. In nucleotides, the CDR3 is TGCGCCAGCAGCTTGAGGGACAGGTTAAACACTGAAGCTTTCTTT.

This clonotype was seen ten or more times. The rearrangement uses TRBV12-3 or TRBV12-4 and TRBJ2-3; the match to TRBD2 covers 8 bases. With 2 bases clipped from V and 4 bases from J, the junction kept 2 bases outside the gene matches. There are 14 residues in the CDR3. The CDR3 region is CASSLSGGADTQYF. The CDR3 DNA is TGTGCCAGCAGTTTATCCGGGGGGGCAGATACGCAGTATTTT.

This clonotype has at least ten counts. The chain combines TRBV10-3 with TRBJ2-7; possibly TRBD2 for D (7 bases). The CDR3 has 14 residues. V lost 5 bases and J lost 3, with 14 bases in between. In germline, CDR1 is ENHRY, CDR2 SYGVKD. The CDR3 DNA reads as TGTGCCATCAGTAAATACAGGGAGGGCTACGAGCAGTACTTC. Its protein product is CAISKYREGYEQYF.

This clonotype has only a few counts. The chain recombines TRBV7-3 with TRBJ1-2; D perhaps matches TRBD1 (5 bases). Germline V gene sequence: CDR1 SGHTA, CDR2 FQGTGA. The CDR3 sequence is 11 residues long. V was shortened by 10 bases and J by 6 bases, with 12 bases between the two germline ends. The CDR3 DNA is TGTGCCACCCGATCAGGGAATGGCTACACCTTC. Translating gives CATRSGNGYTF.

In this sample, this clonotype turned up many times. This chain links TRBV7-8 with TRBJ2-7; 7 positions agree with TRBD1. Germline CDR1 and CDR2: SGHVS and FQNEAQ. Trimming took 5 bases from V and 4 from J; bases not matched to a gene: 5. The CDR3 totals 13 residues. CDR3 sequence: CASSPRGRYEQYF. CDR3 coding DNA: TGTGCCAGCAGCCCGAGGGGGCGGTACGAGCAGTACTTC. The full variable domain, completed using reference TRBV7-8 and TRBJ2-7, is GAGVSQSPRYKVAKRGQDVALRCDPISGHVSLFWYQQALGQGPEFLTYFQNEAQLDKSGLPSDRFFAERPEGSVSTLKIQRTQQEDSAVYLCASSPRGRYEQYFGPGTRLTVT.

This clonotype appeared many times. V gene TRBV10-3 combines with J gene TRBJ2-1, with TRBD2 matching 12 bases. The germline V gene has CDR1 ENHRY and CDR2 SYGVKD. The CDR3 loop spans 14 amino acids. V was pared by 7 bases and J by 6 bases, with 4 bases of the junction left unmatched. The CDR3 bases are TGTGCCATCACCCTGGGACTAGCGGGCAATGAGCAGTTCTTC. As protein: CAITLGLAGNEQFF.

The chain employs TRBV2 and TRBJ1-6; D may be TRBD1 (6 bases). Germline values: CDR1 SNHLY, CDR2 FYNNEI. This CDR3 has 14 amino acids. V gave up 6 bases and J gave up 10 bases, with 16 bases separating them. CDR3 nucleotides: TGTGCCAGCAGCGAAACAGGGTTCTCCTCACCCCTCCACTTT. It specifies CASSETGFSSPLHF.

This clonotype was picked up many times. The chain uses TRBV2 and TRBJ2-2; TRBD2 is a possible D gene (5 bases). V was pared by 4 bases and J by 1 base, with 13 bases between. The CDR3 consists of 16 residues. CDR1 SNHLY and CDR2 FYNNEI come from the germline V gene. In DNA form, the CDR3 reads TGTGCCAGCAGTGGTTCTTACGGAGGGAACACCGGGGAGCTGTTTTTT. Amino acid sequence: CASSGSYGGNTGELFF. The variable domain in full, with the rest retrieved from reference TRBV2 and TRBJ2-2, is EPEVTQTPSHQVTQMGQEVILRCVPISNHLYFYWYRQILGQKVEFLVSFYNNEISEKSEIFDDQFSVERPDGSNFTLKIRSTKLEDSAMYFCASSGSYGGNTGELFFGEGSRLTVL.

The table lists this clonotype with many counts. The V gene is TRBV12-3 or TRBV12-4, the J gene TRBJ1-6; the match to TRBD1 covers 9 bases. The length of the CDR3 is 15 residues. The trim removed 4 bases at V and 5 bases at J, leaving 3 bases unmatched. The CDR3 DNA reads TGTGCCAGCAGTTGGGGACAGGGCGATAATTCACCCCTCCACTTT. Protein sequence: CASSWGQGDNSPLHF.

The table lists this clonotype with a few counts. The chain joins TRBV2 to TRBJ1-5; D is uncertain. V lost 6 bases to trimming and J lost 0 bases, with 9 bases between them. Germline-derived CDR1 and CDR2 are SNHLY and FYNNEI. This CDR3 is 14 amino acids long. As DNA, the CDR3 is TGTGCCAGCAGAGAGCCTTATAGCAATCAGCCCCAGCATTTT. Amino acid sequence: CASREPYSNQPQHF.

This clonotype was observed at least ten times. The CDR3 region is CASSQFLAGPYEQYF. DNA for the CDR3: TGCGCCAGCAGCCAATTTTTAGCGGGGCCTTACGAGCAGTACTTC. The chain carries TRBV4-1 and TRBJ2-7; 8 nucleotides line up with TRBD2. The CDR3 loop spans 15 amino acids. J was trimmed by 4 bases and V by 2 bases; bases with no gene match: 7. The germline CDR1 and CDR2 sequences are MGHRA and YSYEKL.

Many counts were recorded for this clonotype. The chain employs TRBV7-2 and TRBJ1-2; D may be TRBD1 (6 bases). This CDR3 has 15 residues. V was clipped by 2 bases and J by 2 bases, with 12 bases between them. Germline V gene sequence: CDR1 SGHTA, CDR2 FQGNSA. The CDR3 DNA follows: TGTGCCAGCAGCTTACGGGGGGCGTCCAACTATGGCTACACCTTC. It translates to CASSLRGASNYGYTF.